Each of the 19 T cell receptor beta chains below was sequenced from the same sample in a study of tumor-infiltrating lymphocytes in primary liver carcinoma (TCRdb year 2017). TCRdb names Illumina HiSeq 2500 as the instrument used. TCRbeta-specific cDNA was reverse-transcribed from 500 to 550 ng total RNA using a constant-region primer and ProtoScript II reverse transcriptase. The TCRbeta libraries were prepared through three rounds of nested multiplex PCR following a slightly modified ARM-PCR procedure. Each of the first two PCR rounds ran for nine to eleven cycles and used multiplex TRBV1-TRBV30 forward primers together with a Cbeta reverse primer. The public reads were run again by TCRdb, first through fastp at Q25 and then through MiXCR, and only productive beta chains were kept. Rows are unified per CDR3 protein, each entry keeping the most common DNA and genes. Here the sample has just under 95,000 distinct CDR3 sequences; just over 65% occur a single time. The ten largest clones take up around 30% of the sample.

Without any cell sorting, total RNA and DNA were extracted together from around 20-30 mg of bulk tissue using the AllPrep DNA/RNA mini kit. The sample taken for sequencing was tumor-adjacent normal liver tissue. The receptors originated from a man in his forties with primary liver carcinoma and hepatitis B virus infection.

Comments on this clonotype: One end of the junction is discordant with germline, which a read error may explain. This sequence joins TRBV11-1 and TRBJ2-3; a possible D gene is TRBD2 (6 bases). Per the germline V gene, CDR1 is SGHAT and CDR2 is FQDESV (reference sequence). This CDR3 region has 15 residues. The CDR3 is CASSRPAGHPDTQYF. The CDR3 nucleotides are TGTGCCAGCAGCCGGCCTGCGGGGCATCCAGATACGCAGTATTTC.

As for this clonotype: One end of the junction fails to match germline, which may point to a read error. V usage is TRBV11-2 and J usage is TRBJ2-1; TRBD1 or TRBD2 may be the D gene (5 bases each). Germline V gives CDR1 SGHAT, CDR2 FQNNGV. The CDR3 is 12 residues long. The CDR3 coding sequence is TGTGTCAGCAGTTTGGGGGTACGTGTGCAGTTCTTC. Translating gives CVSSLGVRVQFF.

This clonotype occurred once. The junction and the germline gene differ at one end; a read error may be behind it. The CDR3 nucleotides read TGTGCCAGCAGCTTAGGACTGGGCAGGGATGGCCACACCTTC. Its protein product is CASSLGLGRDGHTF. The chain has TRBV11-2 and TRBJ1-2; maybe TRBD1 (5 bases). Germline V gene sequence: CDR1 SGHAT, CDR2 FQNNGV. This CDR3 has 14 residues.

This clonotype has only one observation. V usage is TRBV18 and J usage is TRBJ2-1; no clear D. Trimming took off 6 bases at V and 2 bases at J, with 11 bases between the two ends. The CDR3 is 14 residues long. Germline V CDR1 and CDR2: KGHSH, LQKENI. The CDR3 here is CASSPVYAYNEQFF. DNA for the CDR3: TGTGCCAGCTCGCCCGTTTATGCCTACAATGAGCAGTTCTTC.

Notes on this clonotype: Relative to the germline gene, one junction end is altered; a read error may explain this. The gene calls are TRBV11-2 and TRBJ2-1; TRBD2 is a possible D gene (5 bases). This CDR3 comprises 13 residues. The germline gives CDR1 SGHAT, CDR2 FQNNGV. This CDR3 reads CAGCLEVGAEQLF. CDR3 in DNA: TGTGCCGGCTGCTTAGAGGTGGGAGCTGAGCAGCTCTTC.

In the case of this clonotype: The junction differs from germline at one of its ends, possibly a read error. The rearrangement joins TRBV4-1 to TRBJ2-1; D possibly uses TRBD1 or TRBD2 (5 bases each). The CDR3 is 17 amino acids. In germline, CDR1 is MGHRA, CDR2 YSYEKL. CDR3 DNA sequence: TGCGCCAACAGCCAAGATGGGGGACGCGGTGTCGACAATGAGCAGTTCTTC. Its protein product is CANSQDGGRGVDNEQFF.

This clonotype was counted at least ten times. The chain combines TRBV6-2 or TRBV6-3 with TRBJ1-1; the D is unclear. Per the germline V gene, CDR1 is MNHEY and CDR2 is SVGEGT. V was shortened by 0 bases and J by 3 bases, with 8 bases between the two germline ends. The CDR3 totals 14 residues. In DNA form, the CDR3 reads TGTGCCAGCAGTTACTCCGCCTGGTACACTGAAGCTTTCTTT. It encodes CASSYSAWYTEAFF.

About this clonotype itself: The CDR3 does not close with the conserved phenylalanine or tryptophan, likely indicating a read error. The chain has TRBV6-5 and TRBJ2-3; D perhaps matches TRBD1 (6 bases). This CDR3 has 15 residues. The V end lost 10 bases, the J end lost 8 bases, and 25 bases lay between the germline ends. The germline V gene encodes CDR1 MNHEY and CDR2 SVGAGI. The CDR3 region has the DNA TGTGCCAACAGCTTACAGGGCAGAGCACAGGGTACGCAGTATTAT. It translates to CANSLQGRAQGTQYY.

With respect to this clonotype: This CDR3 is missing its conserved last phenylalanine or tryptophan, likely due to a read error. The V gene is TRBV6-2 or TRBV6-3, the J gene TRBJ2-1; weak D call: TRBD2 (6 bases). The CDR3 length is 16 residues. Germline-derived CDR1 and CDR2 are MNHEY and SVGEGT. The CDR3 loop reads CASSYRAGFSYDEQFL. Written as DNA, the CDR3 is TGTGCCAGCAGTTACCGAGCGGGTTTCTCCTACGATGAGCAGTTCCTC.

As regards this clonotype: An end of the junction does not agree with germline; a read error may underlie this. The chain employs TRBV11-2 and TRBJ2-3; D is possibly TRBD2 (6 bases). This CDR3 spans 14 amino acids. Germline loops: CDR1 SGHAT, CDR2 FQNNGV. The CDR3 nucleotides read TGTACCGGAGGGGCACGGGAGCCCGCAGATATGCAGTGTTTT. Protein product: CTGGAREPADMQCF.

The chain recombines TRBV24-1 with TRBJ2-7, with TRBD2 matching 7 bases. V was pared by 3 bases and J by 9 bases, with 16 bases of the junction left unmatched. This CDR3 has 16 residues. Per germline, CDR1 KGHDR and CDR2 SFDVKD. The CDR3 reads CATSDPHSGGSDGQYF. The CDR3 coding sequence is TGTGCCACCAGTGATCCGCACTCGGGCGGGAGCGACGGGCAGTACTTC.

This clonotype was observed once. A junction boundary mismatches the germline segment, possibly from a read error. The gene calls are TRBV18 and TRBJ2-1; D may be TRBD2 (5 bases). The CDR3 has 14 residues. Germline V gene lookup returns CDR1 KGHSH and CDR2 LQKENI. CDR3 coding DNA: TGTGCCAGCTTACCACCGTTTGAGAGGGATGAGCAGTTCTTC. This encodes CASLPPFERDEQFF.

In the case of this clonotype: Being one base from a much bigger clone, this may be a read error. V gene TRBV7-3 combines with J gene TRBJ2-1, with 9 bases matching TRBD2. Per germline, CDR1 SGHTA and CDR2 FQGTGA. Losses at the gene ends were 8 bases for V and 8 bases for J; bases not matched to a gene: 7. This CDR3 is 13 amino acids long. This chain's CDR3 is CASATSGHDEQFF. Here the CDR3 DNA reads TGTGCCAGCGCGACTAGCGGCCACGATGAGCAGTTCTTC.

This clonotype is a singleton in its sample. The chain has TRBV29-1 and TRBJ2-1; D not certain. CDR1 and CDR2 (germline): SQVTM, ANQGSEA. CDR3 size: 11 residues. CDR3 sequence (DNA): TGCAACATTGAATCCTACAATGAGCAGTTCTTC. Translated: CNIESYNEQFF.

This clonotype has ten or more counts. The CDR3 nucleotides are TGTGCCAGCACCCAAGCTAGCGGGAGTACCTACGAGCAGTACTTC. Translated, it gives CASTQASGSTYEQYF. The genes are TRBV6-2 or TRBV6-3 and TRBJ2-7, with 10 bases aligning to TRBD2. Germline values: CDR1 MNHEY, CDR2 SVGEGT. This CDR3 is 15 amino acids long. V was pared by 7 bases and J by 2 bases, with 8 bases of the junction left unmatched.

About this clonotype itself: A much larger clone is a single base away; this may be a read error. The chain has TRBV10-3 and TRBJ2-7, with D possibly being TRBD1 or TRBD2 (6 bases each). V lost 6 bases, J lost 1 base, and 16 bases lay in between. The CDR3 sequence is 15 residues long. Germline V gene data show CDR1 as ENHRY and CDR2 as SYGVKD. CDR3 nucleotide sequence: TGTGCCATCAGGGGCGGGGACACAGCATCCTACGAGCAGTACTTC. It yields the protein CAIRGGDTASYEQYF.

This clonotype was seen a handful of times. A much larger clone lies a single base off, so this may be a read error. The chain carries TRBV10-2 and TRBJ2-3; weak D call: TRBD2 (6 bases). The CDR3 length is 12 residues. Per the germline V gene, CDR1 is WSHSY and CDR2 is SAAADI. CDR3 DNA sequence: TGCGCCAGCGGGAGGAGCACAGATATGCAGTATTTT. This gives the protein CASGRSTDMQYF.

This clonotype has a handful of counts. This may come from a read error, since a much larger clone is one base off. DNA of the CDR3: TGTGCCAACAGCTCACCCCCCGGCAGATACGAGCAGTACTTC. Translation gives CANSSPPGRYEQYF. The genes are TRBV5-6 and TRBJ2-7; the D is unclear. Germline-derived CDR1 and CDR2 are SGHDT and YYEEEE. This CDR3 region has 14 residues.

This clonotype was counted ten times or more. The J gene is TRBJ2-5, the V gene TRBV29-1, with D perhaps given as TRBD1 or TRBD2 (6 bases each). The CDR3 is 13 residues long. V lost 7 bases, J lost 5 bases, and 17 bases lay in between. In germline, CDR1 is SQVTM, CDR2 ANQGSEA. CDR3 protein: CSAEGGESETQYF. Here the CDR3 DNA reads TGCAGCGCCGAGGGGGGTGAATCGGAGACCCAGTACTTC.